One sample yielded the 12 T cell receptor beta chains listed below, sequenced in a study of STAT5B mutations in CD4+ large granular lymphocyte leukemia. The repertoire was sequenced with immunoSEQ multiplex PCR; TCRdb's copy has only in-frame clones and lacks some. The sample carries 25,000 to 30,000 clones, 65% to 85% recorded once. Sequenced material: CD4+ T cells from blood buffy coats. These receptors came from a human donor in good health.

V gene TRBV7-9 combines with J gene TRBJ2-5; D not certain. The CDR3 has 14 amino acids. CDR1 and CDR2 from the germline V gene are SEHNR and FQNEAQ (reference sequence). V was pared by 5 bases and J by 1 base, with 11 bases between. The CDR3 sequence: CASSPPTAQETQYF. CDR3 nucleotide sequence: TGTGCCAGCAGCCCCCCAACAGCCCAAGAGACCCAGTACTTC.

The chain joins TRBV7-9 to TRBJ1-5, with 9 bases that match TRBD1. The germline gives CDR1 SEHNR, CDR2 FQNEAQ (reference sequence). This CDR3 is built from 17 residues. Trimming cost V 1 base and J 3 bases; bases outside gene matches: 7. CDR3 DNA: TGTGCCAGCAGCTTAGGAGGGACAGGGTGGGACAATCAGCCCCAGCATTTT. Its translation: CASSLGGTGWDNQPQHF.

The chain joins TRBV11-2 to TRBJ2-7, with no clear D. CDR3 length: 17 amino acids. V was cut by 1 base and J by 3 bases, with 19 bases left in between. The V gene's germline CDR1 is SGHAT and CDR2 FQNNGV. The CDR3 nucleotides are TGTGCCAGCAGCTTAGTGGTCTTCACACCTACCCTCTACGAGCAGTACGTC. The encoded protein is CASSLVVFTPTLYEQYV.

This clone was seen once. This chain links TRBV5-4 with TRBJ1-2; a weak D match, TRBD1 (6 bases). Germline loops: CDR1 SGHNT, CDR2 YYREEE (reference sequence). Between the trimmed V and J ends, which lost 3 bases and 2 bases, there was a span of 17 bases. This CDR3 comprises 16 residues. The CDR3 bases are TGTGCCAGCAGCTCCGACAGGTACTTCATGAACTATGGCTACACCTTC. This encodes CASSSDRYFMNYGYTF.

The CDR3: CASSASGGSNTEAFF. The CDR3 DNA sequence: TGTGCCAGCAGCGCCTCAGGGGGGAGCAACACTGAAGCTTTCTTT. V gene TRBV7-3 combines with J gene TRBJ1-1, with 7 nucleotides matching TRBD1. CDR3 size: 15 residues. The junction had 8 bases not matched to a gene; V was cut back by 5 bases and J by 2 bases. The germline V gene encodes CDR1 SGHTA and CDR2 FQGTGA.

The rearrangement joins TRBV4-1 to TRBJ2-2; no reliable D call. With 6 bases removed from V and 3 bases from J, the gap between germline ends came to 5 bases. There are 12 residues in the CDR3. Germline CDR1 reads MGHRA; CDR2 reads YSYEKL. The CDR3 region is CASRGDTGELFF. In DNA, the CDR3 is TGCGCCAGCAGGGGTGACACCGGGGAGCTGTTTTTT.

The chain is built from TRBV27 and TRBJ2-1; weak D call: TRBD2 (6 bases). The germline V gene encodes CDR1 MNHEY and CDR2 SMNVEV (reference sequence). The CDR3 is 16 amino acids. Trimming shortened V by 3 bases and J by 3 bases, and 15 bases separated the two germline ends. In nucleotides, the CDR3 is TGTGCCAGCAGTTTCGCCGGGACTCGATACTACAATGAGCAGTTCTTC. It translates to CASSFAGTRYYNEQFF.

The CDR3 is CATPRESANTGELFF. In DNA, the CDR3 is TGTGCCACCCCCCGAGAATCCGCGAACACCGGGGAGCTGTTTTTT. This rearrangement joins TRBV11-2 to TRBJ2-2; D is ambiguous. V lost 10 bases, J lost 0 bases, and 15 bases lay in between. The CDR3 is made up of 15 amino acids. The germline gives CDR1 SGHAT, CDR2 FQNNGV.

This rearrangement joins TRBV18 to TRBJ2-1; 8 bases are a match to TRBD1. Germline V gives CDR1 KGHSH, CDR2 LQKENI. J was trimmed by 1 base and V by 3 bases; bases with no gene match: 8. The CDR3 covers 17 residues. Here the CDR3 DNA reads TGTGCCAGCTCACCGGGGTCAGGGGGCGGTTCCTACAATGAGCAGTTCTTC. Protein sequence: CASSPGSGGGSYNEQFF.

The chain links TRBV5-1 to TRBJ2-1; D is unclear. V was clipped by 1 base and J by 1 base, with 9 bases between them. This CDR3 has 15 amino acids. Germline values: CDR1 SGHRS, CDR2 YFSETQ. CDR3 DNA: TGCGCCAGCAGCTTGACCCGGGCTTCCTACAATGAGCAGTTCTTC. The encoded protein is CASSLTRASYNEQFF. Supplemented by reference TRBV5-1 and TRBJ2-1, the full variable domain reads KAGVTQTPRYLIKTRGQQVTLSCSPISGHRSVSWYQQTPGQGLQFLFEYFSETQRNKGNFPGRFSGRQFSNSRSEMNVSTLELGDSALYLCASSLTRASYNEQFFGPGTRLTVL.

The chain is built from TRBV19 and TRBJ1-1; maybe TRBD1 (5 bases). The CDR3 totals 15 residues. Germline V gene data show CDR1 as LNHDA and CDR2 as SQIVND (reference sequence). The V end was cut by 3 bases, the J end by 5 bases, with 16 bases between. The CDR3 reads CASSIGGTPFTEAFF. The CDR3 DNA reads TGTGCCAGTAGTATTGGTGGGACCCCTTTTACTGAAGCTTTCTTT.

This rearrangement joins TRBV7-9 to TRBJ2-4; D is unclear. Germline lookup yields CDR1 SEHNR and CDR2 FQNEAQ (reference sequence). This CDR3 is 15 amino acids long. Trimming left V 1 base short and J 0 bases short, with 7 bases between. The chain's CDR3 is CASSLVDLAKNIQYF. In nucleotides, the CDR3 is TGTGCCAGCAGCTTAGTAGACCTAGCCAAAAACATTCAGTACTTC.